This TCR beta chain was identified during a study of cytomegalovirus exposure and HLA in healthy donors. Study-level findings and limits: Later genetic work tied a missense DCLRE1C variant to beta-chain V and J trimming. Later findings reportedly placed an Asian-associated ancestry cluster below the approximately 700-donor mean for N-insertions. Accurate predictions that matched the HLA-A and HLA-B alleles of most subjects were reportedly made from TCR beta sequences. Segments of the TCR beta V type were, in most cases, productive about 90% or about 30% of the time in an earlier analysis.

Amplification used 60 Vbeta primers and 13 Jbeta primers. Using immunoSEQ multiplex PCR, the repertoire was profiled, and TCRdb retains in-frame clones only, with some absent. The table lists about 160,000 clones, 80% to 85% of them singletons. Worth noting for this clone: Its target is not known.

The TCR was taken from a man aged 18 to 29 in good health and CMV-seronegative. Sequenced: PBMCs.

DNA for the CDR3: TGTGCCAGCAGTTACTCAGCTGGGAGCGATCAGCCCCAGCATTTT. Its protein product is CASSYSAGSDQPQHF. This chain links TRBV6-6 with TRBJ1-5; D is unresolved. This CDR3 has 15 amino acids. Between the trimmed V and J ends, which lost 0 bases and 5 bases, there was a span of 11 bases. CDR1 and CDR2 from the germline V gene are MNHNY and SVGAGI (reference sequence).